The 10 T cell receptor beta chains presented below share a single source sample, sequenced in a study of blood T cells in healthy people across ages. For the second PCR, which ran for roughly 6 to 12 cycles, a sample-barcoded 5' primer and a J-beta primer mix were used. TCRdb independently ran MiXCR on the 5' RACE reads; one entry per CDR3 protein. The sample has about 730,000 distinct CDR3 sequences, 43% seen once. Sequencing input: blood. The source is an older woman in good health.

This clonotype appeared many times. The J gene is TRBJ2-5, the V gene TRBV5-5, with 11 positions matching TRBD2. This CDR3 is 18 amino acids long. Germline V gene lookup returns CDR1 SGHKS and CDR2 YYEKEE (reference sequence). The trim removed 5 bases at V and 2 bases at J, leaving 14 bases unmatched. CDR3 in amino acids: CASRAGLGLAGSQETQYF. The CDR3 DNA reads TGTGCCAGCAGGGCGGGGTTAGGACTAGCGGGCTCTCAAGAGACCCAGTACTTC. Combining the CDR3 with reference TRBV5-5 and TRBJ2-5 gives the whole variable domain DAGVTQSPTHLIKTRGQQVTLRCSPISGHKSVSWYQQVLGQGPQFIFQYYEKEERGRGNFPDRFSARQFPNYSSELNVNALLLGDSALYLCASRAGLGLAGSQETQYFGPGTRLLVL.

The V call is TRBV20-1, the J call TRBJ2-3, with a tentative D call TRBD2 (6 bases). This CDR3 has 13 residues. CDR1 and CDR2 (germline): DFQATT, SNEGSKA (reference sequence). V gave up 3 bases and J gave up 6 bases, with 13 bases separating them. CDR3 protein: CSARRAGTDTQYF. The CDR3 region has the DNA TGCAGTGCTAGGCGAGCGGGTACTGATACGCAGTATTTT.

The chain has TRBV3-1 and TRBJ1-5; D not resolved. This CDR3 is 15 amino acids long. Between the trimmed V and J ends, which lost 1 base and 3 bases, there was a span of 10 bases. CDR1 is LGHDT, CDR2 YNNKEL, per germline (reference sequence). The CDR3: CASSQGRWANQPQHF. DNA for the CDR3: TGTGCCAGCAGCCAAGGGAGATGGGCCAATCAGCCCCAGCATTTT.

This clonotype came up a few times. The CDR3 sequence: CASSSRQGAWETQYF. CDR3 DNA sequence: TGTGCCAGCAGCTCCAGACAGGGGGCTTGGGAGACCCAGTACTTC. The genes are TRBV5-6 and TRBJ2-5; 10 bases align to TRBD1. There are 15 residues in the CDR3. V shed 3 bases and J 5 bases; nucleotides not matched to a gene: 7. Germline-derived CDR1 and CDR2 are SGHDT and YYEEEE. The entire variable domain, with the rest obtained from reference TRBV5-6 and TRBJ2-5, is as follows: DAGVTQSPTHLIKTRGQQVTLRCSPKSGHDTVSWYQQALGQGPQFIFQYYEEEERQRGNFPDRFSGHQFPNYSSELNVNALLLGDSALYLCASSSRQGAWETQYFGPGTRLLVL.

The chain is built from TRBV6-6 and TRBJ2-1; maybe TRBD1 (6 bases). The CDR3 covers 16 residues. V dropped 2 bases and J dropped 4 bases, with 15 bases sitting between them. Germline-derived CDR1 and CDR2 are MNHNY and SVGAGI (reference sequence). CDR3 sequence reads: CASSYAAGVPYNEQFF. In nucleotides, the CDR3 is TGTGCCAGCAGTTACGCCGCAGGGGTGCCTTACAATGAGCAGTTCTTC.

The V call is TRBV14, the J call TRBJ2-4; D ambiguous. The V end lost 3 bases, the J end lost 13 bases, and 10 bases lay between the germline ends. Germline V gene sequence: CDR1 SGHDN, CDR2 FVKESK. The length of the CDR3 is 11 residues. CDR3 bases: TGTGCCAGCAGCCAGTTGTACAAGCAGTACTTC. This sequence encodes CASSQLYKQYF.

The chain uses TRBV20-1 and TRBJ2-1, with a tentative D call TRBD2 (5 bases). The V end lost 6 bases, the J end lost 9 bases, and 21 bases lay between the germline ends. Germline loops: CDR1 DFQATT, CDR2 SNEGSKA (reference sequence). The length of the CDR3 is 14 residues. The CDR3: CSAAVLEAIGEQFF. CDR3 in DNA: TGCAGTGCAGCGGTGCTTGAAGCAATAGGTGAGCAGTTCTTC.

This clonotype has more than one count but fewer than ten. The rearrangement uses TRBV29-1 and TRBJ2-3; D is ambiguous. Trimming cost V 4 bases and J 3 bases, with 5 bases left between them. This CDR3 has 11 residues. The germline V gene has CDR1 SQVTM and CDR2 ANQGSEA. CDR3 nucleotides: TGCAGCGTTGCCAGGACAGATACGCAGTATTTT. Translation: CSVARTDTQYF.

The chain is built from TRBV28 and TRBJ1-1; maybe TRBD1 (6 bases). Trimming left V 3 bases short and J 2 bases short, with 10 bases between. Germline CDR1 MDHEN, CDR2 SYDVKM. The CDR3 spans 14 residues. The CDR3 is CASSFGGRNTEAFF. The CDR3 DNA reads as TGTGCCAGCAGTTTTGGGGGCCGAAACACTGAAGCTTTCTTT.

The chain combines TRBV6-6 with TRBJ1-1; perhaps TRBD1 as D (5 bases). The V end lost 6 bases, the J end lost 0 bases, and 14 bases lay between the germline ends. There are 15 residues in the CDR3. Germline V CDR1 and CDR2: MNHNY, SVGAGI (reference sequence). CDR3 protein: CASSPPGGMNTEAFF. The CDR3 nucleotides read TGTGCCAGCAGCCCTCCGGGGGGGATGAACACTGAAGCTTTCTTT.